This is a list of T cell receptor beta chains from one sample in a study of metastatic and nonmetastatic thyroid tumors. TCRdb re-analyzed the PCR reads through MiXCR. The table records about 22,000 clones, more than 20% of them present only once. Sequenced: blood. These receptors all come from a male donor with papillary thyroid cancer or a benign thyroid nodule (not recorded which). Some clones in this sample may be carry-over from other donors' samples. Both conserved end residues are part of each CDR3.

TRBJ1-1	TRBV5-6	CASSSQPDPEAFF
TRBJ2-7	TRBV6-1	CASGIRGDLGYEQYF
TRBJ2-3	TRBV19	CASSMGLADTQYF
TRBJ2-7	TRBV28	CASSTKYYEQYF
TRBJ2-7	TRBV24-1	CATSDLRDKRGEQYF
TRBJ2-7	TRBV5-1	CASREASGISYEQYF
TRBJ2-3	TRBV5-1	CASSLVMSTDTQYF
TRBJ1-2	TRBV5-6	CASSNRDPTLYGYTF
TRBJ1-2	TRBV3-1	CASTPRDKFRYGYTF
TRBJ2-1	TRBV6-1	CASRYEGEQFF
TRBJ2-7	TRBV30	CAWSTESYEQYF
TRBJ2-7	TRBV19	CASSTGLAGYEQYF
TRBJ2-7	TRBV10-2	CASSIAGGVGEQYF
TRBJ2-3	TRBV5-1	CASSVQRGGPDTQYF
TRBJ1-3	TRBV20-1	CSEPGRNTIYF
TRBJ1-1	TRBV20-1	CSVPERVQNTEAFF
TRBJ1-1	TRBV12-3/TRBV12-4	CASRDRGDTEAFF
TRBJ1-2	TRBV20-1	CRPGDYGYTF
TRBJ1-5	TRBV7-2	CVSSLGRHSNQPQHF
TRBJ1-2	TRBV11-2	CASSLAEGAYGYTF
TRBJ1-2	TRBV19	CASHSGDSSFYGYTF
TRBJ2-7	TRBV6-1	CAGGLAGGSYEQYF
TRBJ1-2	TRBV20-1	CSAPTGAYGYTF
TRBJ2-7	TRBV7-6	CASTAPGVEQYF
TRBJ1-1	TRBV6-5	CASSYHPLRAMNTEAFF
TRBJ2-5	TRBV20-1	CSARVSGSETQYF
TRBJ1-6	TRBV12-3/TRBV12-4	CASSLEGGFGNSPLHF